The 21 T cell receptor beta chains in this list originate from one sample, sequenced in a study of CD8 T cells in ankylosing spondylitis. Their recognized antigens are unknown. In TCRdb, the 5' RACE reads were re-called with MiXCR into one record per CDR3 protein. The sample holds 700,000 to 850,000 distinct CDR3 sequences; over 9.5% are singletons and the top ten take more than 0.5%. Study-level findings and limits: A motif of eight highly homologous TCR beta variants was seen as apparently characteristic of ankylosing spondylitis blood.

The sequenced material came from blood, either unsorted or a sorted T cell fraction (not recorded which). These receptors were taken from a male donor with ankylosing spondylitis.

The chain joins TRBV12-3 or TRBV12-4 to TRBJ1-4, with D possibly matching TRBD1 (6 bases). The CDR3 extends over 14 amino acids. V was shortened by 8 bases and J by 8 bases, with 18 bases between the two germline ends. The CDR3 loop is CASRGTGFAEKLFF. Here the CDR3 DNA reads TGTGCCAGCCGAGGAACAGGGTTCGCGGAAAAACTGTTTTTT.

This clonotype was seen repeatedly, ten times or more. V and J are TRBV4-2 and TRBJ1-1; D might be TRBD1 (5 bases). Germline CDR1 is LGHNA and CDR2 is YNFKEQ. The ends were cut back, 4 bases at V and 5 bases at J, with 20 bases in the middle. The CDR3 has 16 residues. CDR3 nucleotides: TGTGCCAGCAGCCTCCCCTACGGGGCTGTAGATACTGAAGCTTTCTTT. It yields the protein CASSLPYGAVDTEAFF.

The table lists this clonotype with a few counts. The gene calls are TRBV7-2 and TRBJ2-7, with TRBD1 as a possible D gene (5 bases). The germline CDR1 and CDR2 sequences are SGHTA and FQGNSA. The V and J ends lost 5 bases and 3 bases respectively, with 11 bases between them. The length of the CDR3 is 13 residues. The CDR3 here is CASSPDTIYEQYF. CDR3 nucleotides: TGTGCCAGCAGCCCGGACACGATCTACGAGCAGTACTTC.

The CDR3 nucleotides are TGTGCCAGCAGTCTTTTGGGGGCGAGGTCACCCCTCCACTTT. This gives the protein CASSLLGARSPLHF. V is TRBV2 and J is TRBJ1-6; D is possibly TRBD1 (6 bases). Trimming left V 5 bases short and J 10 bases short, with 15 bases between. Germline values: CDR1 SNHLY, CDR2 FYNNEI. The CDR3 totals 14 residues.

This chain uses TRBV4-1 with TRBJ2-1; TRBD2 aligns across 9 bases. The V gene end was trimmed by 1 base and the J gene end by 0 bases; junction bases not matched to a gene: 1. CDR1 MGHRA and CDR2 YSYEKL come from the germline V gene. This CDR3 has 16 residues. The chain's CDR3 is CASSQGLAASYNEQFF. The CDR3 bases are TGCGCCAGCAGCCAAGGACTAGCGGCCTCCTACAATGAGCAGTTCTTC.

V gene TRBV6-1 combines with J gene TRBJ1-2; D is undetermined. Between the trimmed V and J ends, which lost 6 bases and 4 bases, there was a span of 12 bases. From germline, CDR1 is MNHNS and CDR2 SASEGT. CDR3 length: 13 residues. This chain's CDR3 is CASSPTRPYGYTF. The CDR3 region has the DNA TGTGCCAGCAGCCCGACGAGACCCTATGGCTACACCTTC.

This clonotype was counted between two and nine times. This chain links TRBV15 with TRBJ2-2; D unclear. Trimming left V 5 bases short and J 1 base short, with 8 bases between. CDR3 size: 14 residues. From germline, CDR1 is LNHNV and CDR2 YYDKDF (reference sequence). In DNA, the CDR3 is TGTGCCACCAGCGGATCCGTGAACACCGGGGAGCTGTTTTTT. Amino acids: CATSGSVNTGELFF.

The CDR3 DNA follows: TGTGCCATCACCCCCCAGACCAACTATGGCTACACCTTC. This gives the protein CAITPQTNYGYTF. This chain joins TRBV10-3 and TRBJ1-2, with no clear D. This CDR3 contains 13 residues. Germline CDR1 reads ENHRY; CDR2 reads SYGVKD. Trimming removed 7 bases at V and 2 bases at J, with 11 bases between.

The chain combines TRBV5-1 with TRBJ2-2; weak D call: TRBD2 (6 bases). This CDR3 spans 16 amino acids. V shed 5 bases and J shed 1 base, with 15 bases lying between them. In germline, CDR1 is SGHRS, CDR2 YFSETQ. Here the CDR3 DNA reads TGCGCCAGCAGTCCCGTGGGCGGGGTGAACACCGGGGAGCTGTTTTTT. It yields the protein CASSPVGGVNTGELFF.

V is TRBV29-1 and J is TRBJ1-1, with TRBD1 matching 8 bases. In germline, CDR1 is SQVTM, CDR2 ANQGSEA. V lost 7 bases, J lost 5 bases, and 9 bases stayed unmatched. The CDR3 runs to 13 residues. In DNA, the CDR3 is TGCAGCGAACTCGGACAGGGATGGACTGAAGCTTTCTTT. Its translation is CSELGQGWTEAFF. The variable domain in full, with the rest retrieved from reference TRBV29-1 and TRBJ1-1, is SAVISQKPSRDICQRGTSLTIQCQVDSQVTMMFWYRQQPGQSLTLIATANQGSEATYESGFVIDKFPISRPNLTFSTLTVSNMSPEDSSIYLCSELGQGWTEAFFGQGTRLTVV.

This clonotype was detected many times. This rearrangement joins TRBV29-1 to TRBJ2-1; D may be TRBD1 or TRBD2 (5 bases each). This CDR3 is 12 amino acids long. The germline V gene has CDR1 SQVTM and CDR2 ANQGSEA. V shed 6 bases and J shed 3 bases, with 9 bases lying between them. CDR3 sequence reads: CSVGTLYNEQFF. CDR3 bases: TGCAGCGTAGGGACGCTCTACAATGAGCAGTTCTTC.

This clonotype was seen more than once but under ten times. The CDR3 loop reads CSASNSYGYTF. The CDR3 nucleotides are TGCAGTGCTAGCAACAGCTATGGCTACACCTTC. V gene TRBV20-1 combines with J gene TRBJ1-2, with D unresolved. There are 11 residues in the CDR3. From germline, CDR1 is DFQATT and CDR2 SNEGSKA (reference sequence). V shed 3 bases and J shed 4 bases, with 6 bases lying between them.

This chain links TRBV20-1 with TRBJ2-3, with 8 bases lining up with TRBD2. The CDR3 is 14 residues long. The germline CDR1 and CDR2 sequences are DFQATT and SNEGSKA (reference sequence). V lost 5 bases, J lost 5 bases, and 9 bases stayed unmatched. CDR3 residues: CSAHKRSGGDTQYF. Written as DNA, the CDR3 is TGCAGTGCTCATAAGCGGAGCGGGGGAGATACGCAGTATTTT.

The chain has TRBV11-1 and TRBJ1-2; no reliable D call. The CDR3 spans 19 residues. CDR1 SGHAT and CDR2 FQDESV come from the germline V gene (reference sequence). V lost 5 bases to trimming and J lost 2 bases, with 27 bases between them. The CDR3 loop is CASSPSGPFTDGQNYGYTF. The CDR3 nucleotides are TGTGCCAGCAGCCCCAGTGGCCCATTTACCGACGGGCAGAACTATGGCTACACCTTC.

This chain connects TRBV19 to TRBJ1-4; tentative D call: TRBD1 (6 bases). The CDR3 has 14 residues. Germline CDR1 is LNHDA and CDR2 is SQIVND (reference sequence). The V gene lost 3 bases and the J gene lost 10 bases, with 15 bases spanning the gap. CDR3 sequence: CASSIRAGVGKLFF. As DNA, the CDR3 is TGTGCCAGTAGTATCCGGGCAGGGGTAGGAAAACTGTTTTTT.

This clonotype was seen at least ten times. The V gene is TRBV28, the J gene TRBJ1-2, with D unclear. Trimming left V 5 bases short and J 3 bases short, with 13 bases between. Germline assignment: CDR1 MDHEN and CDR2 SYDVKM. The CDR3 spans 14 residues. Here the CDR3 reads CASSPPGRYYGYTF. The DNA of the CDR3 is TGTGCCAGCAGTCCCCCGGGCAGATACTATGGCTACACCTTC.

This clonotype came up many times. V usage is TRBV20-1 and J usage is TRBJ2-3; no clear D. Trimming took off 0 bases at V and 1 base at J, with 8 bases between the two ends. Germline V gene lookup returns CDR1 DFQATT and CDR2 SNEGSKA (reference sequence). The CDR3 is 14 residues long. CDR3: CSARDYVGTDTQYF. Here the CDR3 DNA reads TGCAGTGCTAGAGATTATGTGGGCACAGATACGCAGTATTTT.

CDR3 region: CASSPRDSRFYGYTF. The CDR3 DNA sequence: TGTGCCAGCAGCCCCCGGGACAGTCGATTCTATGGCTACACCTTC. This chain connects TRBV7-2 to TRBJ1-2; 7 bases are a match to TRBD1. V lost 5 bases to trimming and J lost 4 bases; unmatched junction nucleotides: 10. Germline CDR1 reads SGHTA; CDR2 reads FQGNSA. CDR3 length: 15 residues. The complete variable domain, with remaining parts taken from reference TRBV7-2 and TRBJ1-2, reads GAGVSQSPSNKVTEKGKDVELRCDPISGHTALYWYRQSLGQGLEFLIYFQGNSAPDKSGLPSDRFSAERTGGSVSTLTIQRTQQEDSAVYLCASSPRDSRFYGYTFGSGTRLTVV.

The chain couples TRBV27 to TRBJ1-2, with D unresolved. The CDR3 is 17 amino acids. The ends were cut back, 3 bases at V and 7 bases at J, with 24 bases in the middle. CDR1 is MNHEY, CDR2 SMNVEV, per germline (reference sequence). The DNA for the CDR3 is TGTGCCAGCAGTTTGCGCACGATCGGGTCGGGTCGTGGTGGCTACACCTTC. It translates to CASSLRTIGSGRGGYTF.

J is TRBJ2-3 and V is TRBV7-2; D unclear. Germline V gene data show CDR1 as SGHTA and CDR2 as FQGNSA. Trimming pared 5 bases from V and 5 bases from J, leaving 14 bases between. The CDR3 spans 14 residues. CDR3 nucleotide sequence: TGTGCCAGCAGCGCCCACCGCCTCGAAGATACGCAGTATTTT. Translating it yields CASSAHRLEDTQYF.

This clonotype was counted only a few times. CDR3 loop: CASTRLYEQYF. As DNA, the CDR3 is TGCGCCAGCACCAGACTCTACGAGCAGTACTTC. The V gene is TRBV10-2, the J gene TRBJ2-7; D gene uncertain. The CDR3 runs to 11 residues. Germline loops: CDR1 WSHSY, CDR2 SAAADI. Trimming pared 7 bases from V and 3 bases from J, leaving 7 bases between.